This record concerns one TCR beta chain sequence. The entry originates in a study of T cell responses to AZD1222 COVID-19 vaccine. TCRdb's copy holds only in-frame clones and misses some; the assay was immunoSEQ multiplex PCR. The data contain around 120,000 clones, more than 85% of them singletons. The sequencing here drew on peripheral blood, taken 28 days after the second AZD1222 dose. The receptor's source is an adult who received the AZD1222 COVID-19 vaccine.

The CDR3 sequence is CASSYSRIPGHGYTF. CDR3 nucleotides: TGTGCCAGCAGTTACTCACGGATACCAGGACATGGCTACACCTTC. This sequence joins TRBV6-5 and TRBJ1-2; no clear D gene. Germline CDR1 and CDR2: MNHEY and SVGAGI. The CDR3 is 15 amino acids. V lost 0 bases to trimming and J lost 6 bases, with 14 bases between them.